These 30 T cell receptor beta chains share one sample of origin, sequenced in a study of long-term antiretroviral therapy in people with HIV. At survey level, the immunoSEQ assay was run in its v3.0 version. The method was immunoSEQ multiplex PCR; TCRdb's version includes in-frame clones alone and lacks a portion of them. This table has 15,000 to 20,000 clones, around 89% appearing once. The sequencing used unsorted PBMCs, collected 0.7 years before starting antiretroviral therapy. Source of these receptors: a man aged 45 to 65 with HIV.

The chain's CDR3 is CAWSMRAGEKLFF. For the CDR3, the DNA is TGTGCCTGGAGTATGAGGGCCGGAGAAAAACTGTTTTTT. This chain connects TRBV30 to TRBJ1-4, with D uncertain. Trimming took 2 bases from V and 8 from J, leaving 12 bases between them. This CDR3 contains 13 residues. Per the germline V gene, CDR1 is GTSNPN and CDR2 is SVGIG (reference sequence).

The chain links TRBV2 to TRBJ2-5, with TRBD2 identical over 10 bases. V lost 4 bases to trimming and J lost 1 base; unmatched junction nucleotides: 6. The V gene's germline CDR1 is SNHLY and CDR2 FYNNEI. The CDR3 has 16 residues. CDR3 sequence: CASSVSSGRLQETQYF. The DNA for the CDR3 is TGTGCCAGCAGTGTGTCTAGCGGGAGACTCCAAGAGACCCAGTACTTC.

This clone was seen a single time. The chain uses TRBV18 and TRBJ2-2; D call uncertain. Germline V CDR1 and CDR2: KGHSH, LQKENI. The CDR3 length is 12 residues. V dropped 3 bases and J dropped 5 bases, with 4 bases sitting between them. Here the CDR3 DNA reads TGTGCCAGCTCACCCCGTACCGGGGAGCTGTTTTTT. Amino acids: CASSPRTGELFF.

The rearrangement uses TRBV10-2 and TRBJ2-7, with 7 bases aligning to TRBD1. Germline V gene data show CDR1 as WSHSY and CDR2 as SAAADI. This CDR3 region has 13 residues. V lost 4 bases, J lost 2 bases, and 2 bases stayed unmatched. CDR3: CASSGGTAYEQYF. The CDR3 bases are TGCGCCAGCAGTGGGGGGACAGCCTACGAGCAGTACTTC.

The chain is built from TRBV6-5 and TRBJ2-3; TRBD2 matches 12 bases. CDR3 length: 15 amino acids. Looked up from germline, CDR1 is MNHEY and CDR2 is SVGAGI. Germline trimming cut 8 bases from V and 6 bases from J; bases unmatched to any gene: 9. The CDR3 reads CASGRLAGVWDTQYF. In DNA, the CDR3 is TGTGCCAGCGGAAGACTAGCGGGAGTTTGGGATACGCAGTATTTT.

This chain links TRBV5-1 with TRBJ1-1; D is unclear. The germline V gene encodes CDR1 SGHRS and CDR2 YFSETQ. This CDR3 spans 14 amino acids. Trimming took off 4 bases at V and 1 base at J, with 11 bases between the two ends. The CDR3 reads CASSPSRRNTEAFF. The DNA for the CDR3 is TGCGCCAGCAGCCCCTCGCGGAGGAACACTGAAGCTTTCTTT. Using reference TRBV5-1 and TRBJ1-1 for the parts outside the CDR3, the full variable domain is KAGVTQTPRYLIKTRGQQVTLSCSPISGHRSVSWYQQTPGQGLQFLFEYFSETQRNKGNFPGRFSGRQFSNSRSEMNVSTLELGDSALYLCASSPSRRNTEAFFGQGTRLTVV.

This chain joins TRBV5-6 and TRBJ2-6, with unresolved D. Per the germline V gene, CDR1 is SGHDT and CDR2 is YYEEEE. V was pared by 0 bases and J by 10 bases, with 2 bases between. This CDR3 is 11 amino acids long. CDR3 in amino acids: CASSLANVLTF. The CDR3 nucleotides read TGTGCCAGCAGCTTGGCGAACGTCCTGACTTTC.

This clone showed up just a few times. This chain links TRBV7-9 with TRBJ1-1; no clear D gene. Germline V gives CDR1 SEHNR, CDR2 FQNEAQ (reference sequence). V gave up 4 bases and J gave up 6 bases, with 9 bases separating them. This CDR3 is built from 12 residues. The CDR3 coding sequence is TGTGCCAGCAGCTCGCTCGGAGCTGAAGCTTTCTTT. The encoded protein is CASSSLGAEAFF.

DNA for the CDR3: TGTGCCACCAGCAGAGATCACGGTCATCAGCCCCAGCATTTT. It is translated as CATSRDHGHQPQHF. The genes are TRBV15 and TRBJ1-5, with no clear D. Germline loops: CDR1 LNHNV, CDR2 YYDKDF (reference sequence). This CDR3 has 14 residues. V was pared by 0 bases and J by 5 bases, with 8 bases between.

The rearrangement joins TRBV25-1 to TRBJ2-7; 11 bases are a match to TRBD2. Per the germline V gene, CDR1 is MGHDK and CDR2 is SYGVNS. This CDR3 comprises 16 residues. With 4 bases clipped from V and 9 bases from J, the junction kept 14 bases outside the gene matches. CDR3: CASSGVGFASGRRQYF. In nucleotides, the CDR3 is TGTGCCAGCAGTGGGGTCGGATTCGCTAGCGGGAGGAGGCAGTACTTC.

The chain recombines TRBV5-1 with TRBJ1-4, with TRBD1 matching over 8 bases. Germline V gives CDR1 SGHRS, CDR2 YFSETQ. The CDR3 extends over 15 amino acids. V lost 5 bases to trimming and J lost 5 bases; unmatched junction nucleotides: 8. CDR3 DNA: TGCGCCAGCAGGCCAGGGGGCGGATGGAATGAAAAACTGTTTTTT. Translation: CASRPGGGWNEKLFF.

This clone was found a few times. The chain has TRBV29-1 and TRBJ2-1, with a tentative D call TRBD2 (6 bases). The CDR3 totals 13 residues. Trimming took off 5 bases at V and 8 bases at J, with 16 bases between the two ends. The germline V gene has CDR1 SQVTM and CDR2 ANQGSEA. In nucleotides, the CDR3 is TGCAGCGTTCACCGTAGCGGAGGGGATGAGCAGTTCTTC. This gives the protein CSVHRSGGDEQFF.

The CDR3 sequence is CASSPGTNTEAFF. CDR3 sequence (DNA): TGCGCCAGCAGCCCTGGAACGAACACTGAAGCTTTCTTT. The chain links TRBV5-1 to TRBJ1-1; no firm D call. Germline values: CDR1 SGHRS, CDR2 YFSETQ. Between the trimmed V and J ends, which lost 4 bases and 1 base, there was a span of 8 bases. The CDR3 is 13 residues long. The variable domain in full, completed from reference TRBV5-1 and TRBJ1-1, reads KAGVTQTPRYLIKTRGQQVTLSCSPISGHRSVSWYQQTPGQGLQFLFEYFSETQRNKGNFPGRFSGRQFSNSRSEMNVSTLELGDSALYLCASSPGTNTEAFFGQGTRLTVV.

The genes are TRBV5-1 and TRBJ2-3, with a tentative D call TRBD2 (6 bases). CDR3 length: 16 residues. V was clipped by 0 bases and J by 2 bases, with 13 bases between them. From germline, CDR1 is SGHRS and CDR2 YFSETQ. CDR3 amino acids: CASSLGGDRITDTQYF. The CDR3 DNA follows: TGCGCCAGCAGCTTGGGGGGGGATAGAATCACAGATACGCAGTATTTT. The variable domain in full, completed from reference TRBV5-1 and TRBJ2-3, reads KAGVTQTPRYLIKTRGQQVTLSCSPISGHRSVSWYQQTPGQGLQFLFEYFSETQRNKGNFPGRFSGRQFSNSRSEMNVSTLELGDSALYLCASSLGGDRITDTQYFGPGTRLTVL.

The chain joins TRBV13 to TRBJ2-7; 12 bases fit TRBD2. The germline V gene encodes CDR1 PRHDT and CDR2 FYEKMQ (reference sequence). The CDR3 runs to 18 residues. The trim removed 0 bases at V and 2 bases at J, leaving 8 bases unmatched. In DNA, the CDR3 is TGTGCCAGCAGCTTAGGGGGGGGACTAGCGGGCAGTACCTACGAGCAGTACTTC. This translates into CASSLGGGLAGSTYEQYF.

The V call is TRBV11-2, the J call TRBJ1-1, with TRBD1 as a possible D gene (5 bases). The CDR3 totals 13 residues. V was shortened by 3 bases and J by 0 bases, with 5 bases between the two germline ends. The germline CDR1 and CDR2 sequences are SGHAT and FQNNGV. The DNA of the CDR3 is TGTGCCAGCAGCTTGACAGTGAACACTGAAGCTTTCTTT. Protein product: CASSLTVNTEAFF.

This clone turned up a few times. The chain employs TRBV5-4 and TRBJ2-7; weak D call: TRBD2 (6 bases). This CDR3 contains 13 residues. V was pared by 4 bases and J by 6 bases, with 14 bases between. CDR1 is SGHNT, CDR2 YYREEE, per germline (reference sequence). Here the CDR3 DNA reads TGTGCCAGCAGCCCGTGGGGGGTGTTCGAGCAGTACTTC. Its translation: CASSPWGVFEQYF.

The chain joins TRBV5-1 to TRBJ2-7; 8 bases line up with TRBD1. Looked up from germline, CDR1 is SGHRS and CDR2 is YFSETQ. V lost 0 bases, J lost 4 bases, and 3 bases stayed unmatched. The CDR3 loop spans 14 amino acids. The CDR3: CASSLGQGPYEQYF. CDR3 coding DNA: TGCGCCAGCAGCTTGGGACAGGGGCCTTACGAGCAGTACTTC. Variable domain in full (rest from reference TRBV5-1 and TRBJ2-7): KAGVTQTPRYLIKTRGQQVTLSCSPISGHRSVSWYQQTPGQGLQFLFEYFSETQRNKGNFPGRFSGRQFSNSRSEMNVSTLELGDSALYLCASSLGQGPYEQYFGPGTRLTVT.

The chain is built from TRBV5-8 and TRBJ1-1; D uncertain. Germline assignment: CDR1 SGHTS and CDR2 YDEGEE. Between the trimmed V and J ends, which lost 2 bases and 5 bases, there was a span of 13 bases. CDR3 length equals 14 residues. CDR3 protein: CASSFVTLGTEAFF. CDR3 sequence (DNA): TGTGCCAGCAGCTTTGTAACCCTGGGGACTGAAGCTTTCTTT.

The V and J genes are TRBV15 and TRBJ1-2; 9 bases match TRBD1. V was clipped by 3 bases and J by 5 bases; unmatched bases: 7. Per germline, CDR1 LNHNV and CDR2 YYDKDF (reference sequence). This CDR3 region has 15 residues. The CDR3 here is CATSRGTGGAYGYTF. CDR3 DNA sequence: TGTGCCACCAGCAGGGGAACAGGGGGCGCATATGGCTACACCTTC. Supplemented by reference TRBV15 and TRBJ1-2, the full variable domain reads DAMVIQNPRYQVTQFGKPVTLSCSQTLNHNVMYWYQQKSSQAPKLLFHYYDKDFNNEADTPDNFQSRRPNTSFCFLDIRSPGLGDTAMYLCATSRGTGGAYGYTFGSGTRLTVV.

The chain employs TRBV29-1 and TRBJ2-1; 12 bases match TRBD2. The CDR3 is made up of 18 amino acids. Trimming at V came to 1 base and at J to 10 bases, leaving 17 bases not matched to a gene. The V gene's germline CDR1 is SQVTM and CDR2 ANQGSEA. CDR3: CSVEALPAASGRAYEQFF. CDR3 DNA: TGCAGCGTTGAAGCTTTGCCGGCGGCTAGCGGGAGGGCATACGAGCAGTTCTTC.

The rearrangement links TRBV7-9 to TRBJ1-5; no definite D call. The CDR3 spans 19 residues. V shed 1 base and J shed 1 base, with 20 bases lying between them. Germline loops: CDR1 SEHNR, CDR2 FQNEAQ (reference sequence). The chain's CDR3 is CASSLEYTRPPLSNQPQHF. In nucleotides, the CDR3 is TGTGCCAGCAGCTTAGAATACACCAGGCCGCCTTTGAGCAATCAGCCCCAGCATTTT.

The chain joins TRBV7-2 to TRBJ2-2, with 8 nucleotides matching TRBD2. Per germline, CDR1 SGHTA and CDR2 FQGNSA. The CDR3 loop spans 17 amino acids. J gave up 4 bases and V 0 bases, and 7 bases lay outside the gene matches. The CDR3 DNA follows: TGTGCCAGCAGCTTAGCTCCGGGACTAGTACTCACCGGGGAGCTGTTTTTT. Amino acid sequence: CASSLAPGLVLTGELFF.

This chain links TRBV27 with TRBJ2-5, with D perhaps TRBD1 (6 bases). Between the trimmed V and J ends, which lost 4 bases and 9 bases, there was a span of 15 bases. The CDR3 sequence is 13 residues long. CDR1 is MNHEY and CDR2 is SMNVEV in the germline V gene (reference sequence). The CDR3 region is CASSWNRERSQYF. The CDR3 bases are TGTGCCAGCAGTTGGAACAGGGAGAGGTCCCAGTACTTC.

The gene calls are TRBV2 and TRBJ1-5; the match to TRBD1 covers 7 bases. The germline CDR1 and CDR2 sequences are SNHLY and FYNNEI. The CDR3 runs 14 residues. V shed 5 bases, J shed 6 bases, and the junction held 7 bases outside the gene matches. CDR3 in amino acids: CASSSDRVAQPQHF. DNA for the CDR3: TGTGCCAGCAGTAGCGACAGGGTTGCTCAGCCCCAGCATTTT.

V is TRBV9 and J is TRBJ1-2; D gene uncertain. The CDR3 sequence is 14 residues long. V gave up 3 bases and J gave up 4 bases, with 13 bases separating them. Germline V gene lookup returns CDR1 SGDLS and CDR2 YYNGEE. In nucleotides, the CDR3 is TGTGCCAGCAGCGCGGACCGGCGGAGCTATGGCTACACCTTC. Protein: CASSADRRSYGYTF.

This chain uses TRBV12-5 with TRBJ2-3; 10 bases are a match to TRBD2. From germline, CDR1 is LGHNT and CDR2 FRNRAP. The CDR3 runs to 18 residues. With V trimmed by 0 bases and J by 0 bases, 6 bases remained unmatched. The CDR3 loop reads CASGLVGRTSGSTDTQYF. The CDR3 coding sequence is TGTGCTAGTGGTTTGGTAGGCCGGACTAGCGGAAGCACAGATACGCAGTATTTT.

The chain couples TRBV11-2 to TRBJ2-1; D is unclear. The CDR3 contains 12 residues. Germline V gives CDR1 SGHAT, CDR2 FQNNGV. V lost 5 bases to trimming and J lost 8 bases, with 10 bases between them. CDR3 nucleotides: TGTGCCAGCAGCAAGTCAGGCGATGAGCAGTTCTTC. Translated: CASSKSGDEQFF.

The chain joins TRBV9 to TRBJ1-1, with D unresolved. The CDR3 has 15 amino acids. The germline V gene has CDR1 SGDLS and CDR2 YYNGEE. Deletions cut 0 bases from V and 0 bases from J, with 9 bases between. The CDR3 loop is CASSVAGSMNTEAFF. The CDR3, as DNA: TGTGCCAGCAGCGTAGCTGGCAGCATGAACACTGAAGCTTTCTTT.

The chain employs TRBV11-2 and TRBJ2-3; TRBD2 matches 9 bases. Germline V gene sequence: CDR1 SGHAT, CDR2 FQNNGV. The CDR3 extends over 16 amino acids. The V segment lost 1 base and the J segment 6 bases; nucleotides outside the gene matches: 8. This chain's CDR3 is CASSLVGLAGGDTQYF. The CDR3 nucleotides read TGTGCCAGCAGCTTAGTGGGACTAGCAGGGGGGGATACGCAGTATTTT.